A selection of T cell receptor beta chains follows, all from one sample in a study of T cells in Graves' hyperthyroidism and ophthalmopathy. TCRdb ran MiXCR on the multiplex PCR reads and lists one entry per CDR3 protein. The table lists about 560,000 distinct CDR3 sequences, around a sixth of them singletons. Material for sequencing was blood. The receptor source for this set is a woman aged 30 to 39 with Graves' hyperthyroidism. The CDR3 runs from the conserved cysteine through the conserved F or W. Fields, in order: V gene, D gene, CDR3 length, clone size, J gene, CDR3 protein, CDR3 DNA. A D gene is named only where the DNA matches it firmly. For some rows the clone size is stated as once, few or many, or as a class when expanded; others skip it.

>TRBV19|NA|15|few|TRBJ1-1
CASAAGHGVNTEAFF
TGTGCCAGTGCCGCCGGCCACGGTGTGAACACTGAAGCTTTCTTT
>TRBV3-1|NA|18|few|TRBJ2-7
CASSDPAGSSGAAYEQYF
TGTGCCAGCAGCGACCCCGCAGGGAGTTCGGGAGCCGCCTACGAGCAGTACTTC
>TRBV9|TRBD1|15|few|TRBJ2-7
CASSVGGDRAYEQYF
TGTGCCAGCAGCGTAGGTGGAGACAGGGCCTACGAGCAGTACTTC
>TRBV5-1|NA|13|many|TRBJ1-5
CASSLVGNQPQHF
TGTGCCAGCAGCTTAGTAGGCAATCAGCCCCAGCATTTT
>TRBV20-1|TRBD1|14|many|TRBJ2-6
CSALTGAGANVLTF
TGCAGTGCATTGACAGGGGCCGGGGCCAACGTCCTGACTTTC
>TRBV28|TRBD1|14|few|TRBJ1-5
CASSKTGSNQPQHF
TGTGCCAGCAGTAAGACAGGGAGCAATCAGCCCCAGCATTTT
>TRBV7-9|NA|16|few|TRBJ1-2
CASSFRGGTANYGYTF
TGTGCCAGCAGCTTTCGGGGTGGGACCGCTAACTATGGCTACACCTTC
>TRBV7-9|TRBD1|16|NA|TRBJ2-4
CASSPLSTGSQNIQYF
TGTGCCAGCAGCCCCCTTTCGACAGGGTCTCAAAACATTCAGTACTTC
>TRBV3-1|TRBD1|18|few|TRBJ2-5
CASSQDANGRGWRETQYF
TGTGCCAGCAGCCAAGATGCAAATGGCAGGGGGTGGCGAGAGACCCAGTACTTC
>TRBV18|NA|12|many|TRBJ1-4
CASSRGDEKLFF
TGTGCCAGCTCACGAGGGGATGAAAAACTGTTTTTT
>TRBV20-1|NA|14|many|TRBJ2-7
CSASKGSTHYEQYF
TGCAGTGCTAGTAAAGGCAGCACCCACTACGAGCAGTACTTC
>TRBV19|TRBD2|15|few|TRBJ2-7
CASSISSGSRYEQYF
TGTGCCAGTAGTATTTCAAGCGGGAGTAGGTACGAGCAGTACTTC
>TRBV6-2/TRBV6-3|NA|14|many|TRBJ2-3
CASSYWASTDTQYF
TGTGCCAGCAGTTACTGGGCTAGCACAGATACGCAGTATTTT
>TRBV3-1|NA|14|many|TRBJ2-2
CASRLGTATGELFF
TGTGCCAGCAGACTGGGGACCGCCACCGGGGAGCTGTTTTTT
>TRBV11-2|NA|17|few|TRBJ2-3
CASSPPVGGKGIDTQYF
TGTGCCAGCAGCCCCCCGGTTGGCGGGAAGGGTATAGATACGCAGTATTTT
>TRBV28|TRBD1|14|many|TRBJ2-7
CATYGQGRAYEQYF
TGTGCCACCTATGGACAGGGACGAGCCTACGAGCAGTACTTC
>TRBV3-1|NA|14|many|TRBJ1-4
CASSPQGTNEKLFF
TGTGCCAGCAGTCCCCAGGGAACTAATGAAAAACTGTTTTTT
>TRBV20-1|NA|13|few|TRBJ2-7
CSAWVGTPREQYF
TGCAGTGCTTGGGTGGGAACTCCTCGCGAGCAGTACTTC
>TRBV3-1|NA|16|many|TRBJ2-1
CASSQLQGGDYNEQFF
TGTGCCAGCAGCCAACTTCAGGGCGGGGACTACAATGAGCAGTTCTTC
>TRBV11-2|NA|13|many|TRBJ2-3
CASSLPSVDTQYF
TGTGCCAGCAGCTTGCCTAGCGTTGATACGCAGTATTTT
>TRBV6-1|TRBD2|17|many|TRBJ2-3
CASRNRGAGPSTDTQYF
TGTGCCAGCAGGAACCGCGGAGCGGGACCTAGCACAGATACGCAGTATTTT
>TRBV29-1|TRBD1|13|NA|TRBJ2-5
CSVGTGDFGTQYF
TGCAGCGTTGGGACAGGGGATTTTGGGACCCAGTACTTC
>TRBV15|TRBD2|18|many|TRBJ2-7
CATSPWTAGLAGPYEQYF
TGTGCCACCAGCCCCTGGACAGCCGGACTAGCGGGACCCTACGAGCAGTACTTC
>TRBV5-1|TRBD1|14|NA|TRBJ2-1
CASSWGQGVNEQFF
TGCGCCAGCAGCTGGGGACAGGGAGTAAATGAGCAGTTCTTC
>TRBV10-3|TRBD2|14|NA|TRBJ2-1
CASSKLAGGGEQFF
TGTGCCAGCAGCAAACTAGCGGGAGGTGGTGAGCAGTTCTTC
>TRBV6-1|NA|13|few|TRBJ1-1
CASSGAAGTEAFF
TGTGCCAGCAGTGGCGCGGCGGGCACTGAAGCTTTCTTT
>TRBV19|NA|15|NA|TRBJ2-7
CASSIMGGASYEQYF
TGTGCCAGTAGTATAATGGGGGGCGCTTCCTACGAGCAGTACTTC
>TRBV28|TRBD2|16|many|TRBJ2-3
CASSPPVAGGIDTQYF
TGTGCCAGCAGCCCGCCGGTAGCGGGAGGGATCGATACGCAGTATTTT
>TRBV4-1|NA|15|NA|TRBJ2-1
CASSQDGATYNEQFF
TGCGCCAGCAGCCAAGATGGGGCGACTTACAATGAGCAGTTCTTC
>TRBV20-1|TRBD2|18|NA|TRBJ2-2
CSARGTSGTLNSPGELFF
TGCAGTGCTAGAGGGACTAGCGGGACACTCAACTCACCCGGGGAGCTGTTTTTT
>TRBV6-2/TRBV6-3|TRBD2|14|many|TRBJ2-3
CASSYGLATDTQYF
TGTGCCAGCAGTTACGGACTAGCGACGGATACGCAGTATTTT
>TRBV18|NA|16|NA|TRBJ1-1
CASSPLPSAGGTEAFF
TGTGCCAGCTCACCACTCCCGTCAGCGGGGGGCACTGAAGCTTTCTTT
>TRBV5-1|NA|15|few|TRBJ1-1
CASSLGPVEHTEAFF
TGCGCCAGCAGCCTAGGGCCAGTCGAACACACTGAAGCTTTCTTT
>TRBV6-1|NA|16|many|TRBJ2-3
CASSEAPRGGTDTQYF
TGTGCCAGCAGTGAAGCTCCCAGGGGTGGCACAGATACGCAGTATTTT
>TRBV6-6|TRBD2|18|NA|TRBJ2-4
CASSYTGLAGEAKNIQYF
TGTGCCAGCAGTTACACTGGACTAGCGGGAGAAGCCAAAAACATTCAGTACTTC
>TRBV6-6|NA|15|NA|TRBJ2-5
CASSYSGHSQETQYF
TGTGCCAGCAGTTACTCGGGTCACAGCCAAGAGACCCAGTACTTC
>TRBV4-1|TRBD2|17|few|TRBJ2-3
CASSPLTSGRVADTQYF
TGCGCCAGCAGCCCCTTGACTAGCGGGAGAGTGGCAGATACGCAGTATTTT
>TRBV13|TRBD2|17|many|TRBJ2-1
CASSFPGLAGGSNEQFF
TGTGCCAGCAGCTTCCCGGGACTAGCGGGAGGGTCGAATGAGCAGTTCTTC
>TRBV6-1|TRBD2|14|many|TRBJ2-1
CATETSGRNNEQFF
TGTGCCACCGAGACTAGCGGGAGGAACAATGAGCAGTTCTTC
>TRBV6-1|TRBD1|14|many|TRBJ2-7
CASSVTGQGYEQYF
TGTGCCAGCAGTGTTACAGGACAGGGCTACGAGCAGTACTTC
>TRBV6-1|NA|12|many|TRBJ1-5
CASSANNQPQHF
TGTGCCAGCAGCGCGAACAATCAGCCCCAGCATTTT
>TRBV30|NA|14|NA|TRBJ1-1
CAWSVPGEGTEAFF
TGTGCCTGGAGTGTACCGGGGGAGGGCACTGAAGCTTTCTTT
>TRBV7-9|NA|15|NA|TRBJ2-2
CASRTGWANTGELFF
TGTGCCAGCAGAACAGGGTGGGCGAACACCGGGGAGCTGTTTTTT
>TRBV13|TRBD1|13|NA|TRBJ2-2
CAGGQANTGELFF
TGTGCCGGGGGACAGGCGAACACCGGGGAGCTGTTTTTT
>TRBV7-9|TRBD2|17|few|TRBJ2-3
CASSSEAGEHLRDTQYF
TGTGCCAGCAGCTCAGAGGCGGGGGAACATTTGAGAGATACGCAGTATTTT
>TRBV3-1|NA|17|once|TRBJ2-5
CASSQLGRGPVKETQYF
TGTGCCAGCAGCCAACTCGGGAGGGGGCCTGTTAAAGAGACCCAGTACTTC
>TRBV30|TRBD1|11|NA|TRBJ1-1
CASQGRTEAFF
TGTGCCTCACAGGGGAGGACTGAAGCTTTCTTT
>TRBV20-1|TRBD1|16|NA|TRBJ1-1
CSARDRLSGQGAPAFF
TGCAGTGCTAGAGATCGTCTATCGGGACAGGGGGCGCCGGCTTTCTTT
>TRBV20-1|TRBD1|18|NA|TRBJ1-3
CSARDTAPGTGIRNTIYF
TGCAGTGCTAGAGATACCGCACCCGGGACAGGCATCCGAAACACCATATATTTT